The sequence of this TCR beta chain was determined in a study of regulatory T cells in long-lasting Graves disease. Whole-study findings and limits: Persistent disease was associated with favored TRBV28 usage and with favored use of TRBJ1-2 and TRBJ2-5. Whereas new patients shared 966 public clonotypes, persistent patients shared more, at about 2,500.

This clonotype has a handful of counts. Its antigen remains unknown. V trimming: 8 bases; J trimming: 3 bases; junction bases outside the gene matches: 5. Germline V CDR1 and CDR2: SNHLY, FYNNEI. This CDR3 spans 14 amino acids. In building TCR beta libraries, iRepertoire HTBI primers were used together with Arm-PCR of CDR3 regions. TCRdb used MiXCR to reprocess the multiplex PCR reads, holding one entry per CDR3 protein. Among hundreds of thousands of distinct CDR3 sequences listed, about 16% were seen once. Specified time point: newly diagnosed GD, antithyroid drugs for less than 3 months. Extracted RNA from PBMCs served as the source of the TCR library. Graves' disease was diagnosed by American Thyroid Association guidelines. These data also formed part of another study, on T cells in Graves' hyperthyroidism and ophthalmopathy. From that paper: A first-round RT-PCR of the TCR CDR3 used the HTBI primer set.

Here the sequenced sample was peripheral blood mononuclear cells (PBMCs), taken at new diagnosis, from a patient treated with antithyroid drugs. V gene TRBV2 combines with J gene TRBJ2-2, with 8 bases identical to TRBD2. The clonotype comes from a man aged 18 to 35 with Graves disease. The CDR3 bases are TGTGCCAGCCTTCGGGAGGGGGACACCGGGGAGCTGTTTTTT. Residues: CASLREGDTGELFF.